This TCR beta chain was recovered during a study of blood T cells in healthy people across ages. Study-wide context: Per two T cells, about one barcoded beta molecule was captured through template switching. The study's findings and limits: Measured against age, TCR beta diversity per million T cells decreased in a roughly linear manner. Both higher diversity and more naive CD4+ cells marked long-lived donors when set against aged donors.

This clonotype was recorded at least ten times. The target antigen is unknown. Sample-barcoded 5' priming and a J-beta primer mix drove a second PCR of roughly 6 to 12 cycles. TCRdb re-called the 5' RACE reads through MiXCR, storing one row per CDR3 protein. Of hundreds of thousands of distinct CDR3 sequences detected, around 28% appear once; the ten largest clones hold around 16%. Trimming removed 1 base from V and 1 base from J, with 8 bases in between. CDR1 DFQATT and CDR2 SNEGSKA come from the germline V gene (reference sequence). CDR3 length: 14 amino acids. Sequencing was performed on blood. The receptor was isolated from a woman of 80 years or more in good health. The chain couples TRBV20-1 to TRBJ1-5; D remains unclear. CDR3 residues: CSARVGSSNQPQHF. CDR3 in DNA: TGCAGTGCTAGAGTAGGGAGCAGCAATCAGCCCCAGCATTTT.